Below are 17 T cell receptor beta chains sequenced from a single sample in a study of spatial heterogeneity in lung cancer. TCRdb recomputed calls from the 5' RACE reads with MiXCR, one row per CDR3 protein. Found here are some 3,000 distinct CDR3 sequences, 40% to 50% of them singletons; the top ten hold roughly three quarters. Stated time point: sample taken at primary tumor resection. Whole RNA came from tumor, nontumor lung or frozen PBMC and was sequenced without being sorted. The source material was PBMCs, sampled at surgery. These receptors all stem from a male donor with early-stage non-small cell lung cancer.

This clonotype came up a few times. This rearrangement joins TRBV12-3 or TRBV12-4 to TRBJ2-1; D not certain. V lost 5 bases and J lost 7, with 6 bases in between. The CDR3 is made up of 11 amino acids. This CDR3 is CASSPGNEQFF. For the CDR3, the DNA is TGTGCCAGCAGTCCCGGAAATGAGCAGTTCTTC.

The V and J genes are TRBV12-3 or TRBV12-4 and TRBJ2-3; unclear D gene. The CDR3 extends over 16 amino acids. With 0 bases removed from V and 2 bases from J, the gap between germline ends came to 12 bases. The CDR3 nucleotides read TGTGCCAGCAGTTTAGCCTCCCACCGCCCCACAGATACGCAGTATTTT. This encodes CASSLASHRPTDTQYF.

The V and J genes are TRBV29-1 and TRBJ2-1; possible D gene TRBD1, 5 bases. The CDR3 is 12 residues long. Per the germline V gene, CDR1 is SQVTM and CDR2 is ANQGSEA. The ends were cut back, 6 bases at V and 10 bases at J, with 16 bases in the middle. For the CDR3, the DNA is TGCAGCGTGGGGCGTGGGGTGGAGGAGCAGTTCTTC. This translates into CSVGRGVEEQFF.

The DNA of the CDR3 is TGCGCCAGCAGCCAAGATCGGCAGGGGACCAGGGAGCTGTTTTTT. Protein: CASSQDRQGTRELFF. This sequence joins TRBV4-3 and TRBJ2-2, with D perhaps matching TRBD1 (6 bases). With 0 bases removed from V and 9 bases from J, the gap between germline ends came to 14 bases. This CDR3 region has 15 residues. Germline lookup yields CDR1 LGHNA and CDR2 YSLEER.

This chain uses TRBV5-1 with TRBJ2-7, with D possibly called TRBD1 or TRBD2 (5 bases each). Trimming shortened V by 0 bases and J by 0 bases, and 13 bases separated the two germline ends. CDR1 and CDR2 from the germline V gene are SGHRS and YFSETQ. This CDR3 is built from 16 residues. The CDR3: CASSLAGRSSSYEQYF. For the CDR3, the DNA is TGCGCCAGCAGCTTGGCGGGACGTTCGAGCTCCTACGAGCAGTACTTC.

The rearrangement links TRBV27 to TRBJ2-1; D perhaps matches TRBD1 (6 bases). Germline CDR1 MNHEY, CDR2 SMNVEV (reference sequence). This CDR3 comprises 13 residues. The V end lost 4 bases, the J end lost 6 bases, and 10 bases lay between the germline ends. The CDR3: CASSSYRANEQFF. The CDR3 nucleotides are TGTGCCAGCAGTTCATACAGGGCCAATGAGCAGTTCTTC.

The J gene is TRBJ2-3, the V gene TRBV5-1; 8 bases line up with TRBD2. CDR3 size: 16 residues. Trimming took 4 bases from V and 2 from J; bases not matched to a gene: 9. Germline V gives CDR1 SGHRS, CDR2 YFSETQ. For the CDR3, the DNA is TGCGCCAGCAGCCCCCTGCCGACTAGCGTCACAGATACGCAGTATTTT. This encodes CASSPLPTSVTDTQYF.

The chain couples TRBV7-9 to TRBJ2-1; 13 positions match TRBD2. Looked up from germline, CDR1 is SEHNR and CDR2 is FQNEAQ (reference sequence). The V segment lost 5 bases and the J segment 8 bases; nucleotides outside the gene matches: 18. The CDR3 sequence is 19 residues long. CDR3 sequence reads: CASSTRSFSLAGGAYEQFF. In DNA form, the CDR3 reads TGTGCCAGCAGCACCCGCAGCTTTTCACTAGCGGGAGGGGCGTATGAGCAGTTCTTC.

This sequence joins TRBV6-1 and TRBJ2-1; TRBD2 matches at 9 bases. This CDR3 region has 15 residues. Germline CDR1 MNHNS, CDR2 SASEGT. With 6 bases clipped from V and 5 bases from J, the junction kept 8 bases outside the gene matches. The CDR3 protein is CASRDIAGVDNEQFF. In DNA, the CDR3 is TGTGCCAGCAGAGATATAGCGGGAGTGGACAATGAGCAGTTCTTC.

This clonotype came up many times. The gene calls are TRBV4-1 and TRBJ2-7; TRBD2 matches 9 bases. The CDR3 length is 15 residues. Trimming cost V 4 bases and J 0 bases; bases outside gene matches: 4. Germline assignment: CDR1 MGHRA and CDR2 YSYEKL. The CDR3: CASSRGLASSYEQYF. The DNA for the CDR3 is TGCGCCAGCAGCCGAGGACTAGCGAGCTCCTACGAGCAGTACTTC.

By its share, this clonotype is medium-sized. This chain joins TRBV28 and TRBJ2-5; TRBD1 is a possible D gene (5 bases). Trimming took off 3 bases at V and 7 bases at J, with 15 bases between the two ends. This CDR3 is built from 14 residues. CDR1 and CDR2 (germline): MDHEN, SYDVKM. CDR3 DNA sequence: TGTGCCAGCAGTTTTTTCGACCTAAGGGGGACCCAGTACTTC. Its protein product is CASSFFDLRGTQYF.

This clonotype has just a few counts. The CDR3: CASSRGSSYEQYF. The CDR3 nucleotides are TGTGCCAGCTCACGAGGGAGCTCCTACGAGCAGTACTTC. The V call is TRBV18, the J call TRBJ2-7; a weak D match, TRBD2 (5 bases). The CDR3 covers 13 residues. Deletions cut 4 bases from V and 0 bases from J, with 7 bases between. The germline gives CDR1 KGHSH, CDR2 LQKENI.

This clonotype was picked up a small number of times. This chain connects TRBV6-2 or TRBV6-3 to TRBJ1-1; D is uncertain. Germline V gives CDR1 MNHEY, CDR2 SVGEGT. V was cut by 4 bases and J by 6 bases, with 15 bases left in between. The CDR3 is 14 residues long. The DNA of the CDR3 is TGTGCCAGCAGTTTACTCGGGTCAGGACCTGAAGCTTTCTTT. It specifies CASSLLGSGPEAFF.

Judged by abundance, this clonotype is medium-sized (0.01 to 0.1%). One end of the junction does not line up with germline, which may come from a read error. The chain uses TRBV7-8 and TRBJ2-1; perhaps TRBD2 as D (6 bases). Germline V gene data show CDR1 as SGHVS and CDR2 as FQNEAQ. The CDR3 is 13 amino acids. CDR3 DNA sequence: TGTGCCAGCAGCCTAGCGTTTAACAATGAGCAGTTCTTC. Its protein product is CASSLAFNNEQFF.

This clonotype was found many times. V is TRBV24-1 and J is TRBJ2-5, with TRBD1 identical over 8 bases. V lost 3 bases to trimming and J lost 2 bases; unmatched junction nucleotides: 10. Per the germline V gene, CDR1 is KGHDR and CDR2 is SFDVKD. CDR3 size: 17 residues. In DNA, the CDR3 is TGTGCCACCAGTGATCTCTCCCCCGGGACAGGTCAAGAGACCCAGTACTTC. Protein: CATSDLSPGTGQETQYF.

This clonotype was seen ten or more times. CDR3 nucleotide sequence: TGCGCCAGCAGCCACCTGATGGAGGCGAACACCGGGGAGCTGTTTTTT. Translating gives CASSHLMEANTGELFF. The chain joins TRBV5-1 to TRBJ2-2; a weak D match, TRBD2 (5 bases). The V gene's germline CDR1 is SGHRS and CDR2 YFSETQ. Trimming removed 4 bases from V and 0 bases from J, with 13 bases in between. The CDR3 is 16 residues long.

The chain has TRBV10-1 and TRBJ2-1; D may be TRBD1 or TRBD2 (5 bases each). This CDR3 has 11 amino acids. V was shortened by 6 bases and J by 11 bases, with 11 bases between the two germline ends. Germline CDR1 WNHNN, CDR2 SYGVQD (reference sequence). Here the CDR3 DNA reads TGCGCCAGCAGCCCCGGGACCCAGCAGTTCTTC. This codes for CASSPGTQQFF.